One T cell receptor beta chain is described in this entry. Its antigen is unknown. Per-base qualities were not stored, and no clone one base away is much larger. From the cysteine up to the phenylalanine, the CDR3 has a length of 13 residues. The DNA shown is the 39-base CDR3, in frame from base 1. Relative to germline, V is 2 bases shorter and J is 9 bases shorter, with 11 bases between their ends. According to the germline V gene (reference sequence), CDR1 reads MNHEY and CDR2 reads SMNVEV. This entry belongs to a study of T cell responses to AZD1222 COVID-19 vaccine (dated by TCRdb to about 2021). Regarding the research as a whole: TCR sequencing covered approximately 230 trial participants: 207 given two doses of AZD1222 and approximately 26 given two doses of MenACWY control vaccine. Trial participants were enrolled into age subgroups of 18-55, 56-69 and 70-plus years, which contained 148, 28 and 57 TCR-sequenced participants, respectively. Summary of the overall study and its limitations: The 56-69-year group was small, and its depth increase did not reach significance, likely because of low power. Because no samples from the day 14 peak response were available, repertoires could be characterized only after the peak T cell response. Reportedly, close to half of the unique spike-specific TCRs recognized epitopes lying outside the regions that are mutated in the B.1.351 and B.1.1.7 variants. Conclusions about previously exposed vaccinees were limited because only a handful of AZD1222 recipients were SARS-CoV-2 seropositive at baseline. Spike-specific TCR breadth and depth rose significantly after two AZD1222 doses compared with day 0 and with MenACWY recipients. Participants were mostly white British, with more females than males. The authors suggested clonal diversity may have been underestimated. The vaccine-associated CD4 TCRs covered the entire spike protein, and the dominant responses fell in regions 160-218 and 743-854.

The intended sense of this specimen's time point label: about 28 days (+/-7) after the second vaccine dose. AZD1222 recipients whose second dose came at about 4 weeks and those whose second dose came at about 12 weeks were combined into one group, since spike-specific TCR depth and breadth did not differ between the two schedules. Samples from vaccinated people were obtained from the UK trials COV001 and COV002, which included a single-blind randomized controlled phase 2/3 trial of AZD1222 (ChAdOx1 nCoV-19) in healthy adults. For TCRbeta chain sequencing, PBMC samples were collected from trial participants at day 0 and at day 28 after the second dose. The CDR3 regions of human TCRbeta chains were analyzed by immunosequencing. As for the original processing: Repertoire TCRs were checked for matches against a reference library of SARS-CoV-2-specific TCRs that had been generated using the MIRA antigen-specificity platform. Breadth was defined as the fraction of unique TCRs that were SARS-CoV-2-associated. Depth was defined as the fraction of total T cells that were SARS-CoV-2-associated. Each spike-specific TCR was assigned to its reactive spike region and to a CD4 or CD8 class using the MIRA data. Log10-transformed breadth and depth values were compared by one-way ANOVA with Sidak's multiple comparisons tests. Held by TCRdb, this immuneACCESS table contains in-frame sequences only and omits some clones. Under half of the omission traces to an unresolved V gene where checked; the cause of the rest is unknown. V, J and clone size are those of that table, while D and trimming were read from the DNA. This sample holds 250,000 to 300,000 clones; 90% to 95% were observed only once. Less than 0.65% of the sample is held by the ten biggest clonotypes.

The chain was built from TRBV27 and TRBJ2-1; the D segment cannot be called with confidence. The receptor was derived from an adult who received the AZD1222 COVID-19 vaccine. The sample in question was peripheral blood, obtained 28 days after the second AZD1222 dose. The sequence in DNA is TGTGCCAGCAGTTTAGTTGCGACGGGTGAGCAGTTCTTC. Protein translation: CASSLVATGEQFF.